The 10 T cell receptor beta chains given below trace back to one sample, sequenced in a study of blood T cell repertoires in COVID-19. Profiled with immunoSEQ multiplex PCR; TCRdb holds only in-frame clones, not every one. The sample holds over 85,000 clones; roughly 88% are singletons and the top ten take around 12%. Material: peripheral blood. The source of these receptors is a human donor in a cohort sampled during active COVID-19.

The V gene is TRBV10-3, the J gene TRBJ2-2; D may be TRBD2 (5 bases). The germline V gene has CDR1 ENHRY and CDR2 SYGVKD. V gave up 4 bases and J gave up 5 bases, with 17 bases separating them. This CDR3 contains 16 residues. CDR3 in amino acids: CAISGRGRRTTGELFF. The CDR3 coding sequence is TGTGCCATCAGTGGGAGAGGGCGGAGGACTACCGGGGAGCTGTTTTTT.

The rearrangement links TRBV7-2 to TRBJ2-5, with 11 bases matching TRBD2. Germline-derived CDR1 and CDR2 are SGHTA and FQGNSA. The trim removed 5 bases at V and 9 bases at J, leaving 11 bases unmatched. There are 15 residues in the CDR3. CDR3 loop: CASSVGTSGRSSQYF. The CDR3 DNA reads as TGTGCCAGCAGCGTCGGGACTAGCGGAAGAAGTTCCCAGTACTTC.

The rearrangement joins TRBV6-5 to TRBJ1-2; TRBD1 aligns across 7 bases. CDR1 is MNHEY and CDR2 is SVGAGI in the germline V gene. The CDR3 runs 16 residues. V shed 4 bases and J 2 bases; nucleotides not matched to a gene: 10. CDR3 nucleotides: TGTGCCAGCAGTTCCGATAGGGGACAGAAAAACTATGGCTACACCTTC. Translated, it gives CASSSDRGQKNYGYTF.

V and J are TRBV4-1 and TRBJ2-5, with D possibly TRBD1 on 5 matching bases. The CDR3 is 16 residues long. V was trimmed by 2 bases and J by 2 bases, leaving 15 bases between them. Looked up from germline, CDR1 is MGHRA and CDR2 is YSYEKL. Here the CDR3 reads CASSQTLAREQETQYF. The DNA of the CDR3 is TGCGCCAGCAGCCAAACCCTCGCCAGGGAACAAGAGACCCAGTACTTC.

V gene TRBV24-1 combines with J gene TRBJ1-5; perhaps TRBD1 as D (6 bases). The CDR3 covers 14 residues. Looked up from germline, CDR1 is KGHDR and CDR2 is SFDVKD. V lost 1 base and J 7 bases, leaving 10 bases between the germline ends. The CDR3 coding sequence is TGTGCCACCAGTGATTTAACCAGGGGACAGCCCCAGCATTTT. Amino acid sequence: CATSDLTRGQPQHF.

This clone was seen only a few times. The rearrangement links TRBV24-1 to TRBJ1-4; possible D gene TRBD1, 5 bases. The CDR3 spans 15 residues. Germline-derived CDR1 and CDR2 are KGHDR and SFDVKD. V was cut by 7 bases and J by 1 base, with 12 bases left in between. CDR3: CATSPGRVTNEKLFF. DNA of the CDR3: TGTGCCACCAGCCCAGGGAGGGTAACTAATGAAAAACTGTTTTTT.

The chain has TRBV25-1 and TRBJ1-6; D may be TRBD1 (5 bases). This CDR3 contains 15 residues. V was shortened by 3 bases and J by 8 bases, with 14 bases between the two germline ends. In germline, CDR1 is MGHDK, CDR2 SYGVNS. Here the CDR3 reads CASSDIGRVDSPLHF. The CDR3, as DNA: TGTGCCAGCAGTGACATCGGCAGGGTTGATTCACCCCTCCACTTT.

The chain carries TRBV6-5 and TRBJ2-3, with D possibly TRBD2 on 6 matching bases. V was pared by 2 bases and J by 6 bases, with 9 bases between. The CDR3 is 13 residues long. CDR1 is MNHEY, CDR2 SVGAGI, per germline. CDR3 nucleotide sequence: TGTGCCAGCAGTTACCCAGGAGGGGATACGCAGTATTTT. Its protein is CASSYPGGDTQYF.

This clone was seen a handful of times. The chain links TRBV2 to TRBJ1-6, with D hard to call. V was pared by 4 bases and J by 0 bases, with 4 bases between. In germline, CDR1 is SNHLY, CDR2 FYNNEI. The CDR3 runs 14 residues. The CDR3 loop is CASSASSYNSPLHF. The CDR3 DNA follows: TGTGCCAGCAGTGCGTCCTCCTATAATTCACCCCTCCACTTT.

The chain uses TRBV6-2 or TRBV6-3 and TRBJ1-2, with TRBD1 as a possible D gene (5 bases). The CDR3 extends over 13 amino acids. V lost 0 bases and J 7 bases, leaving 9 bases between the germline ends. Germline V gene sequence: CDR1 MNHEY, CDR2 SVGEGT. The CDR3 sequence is CASSYSKGSGYTF. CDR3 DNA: TGTGCCAGCAGTTACTCGAAGGGGTCTGGCTACACCTTC.